The 2 T cell receptor beta chains given below trace back to one sample, sequenced in a study of T-cell memory formation after mild COVID-19. TCRdb called the 5' RACE reads again in MiXCR, with one record for every CDR3 protein. The sample carries 150,000 to 200,000 distinct CDR3 sequences, 31% recorded once. The sequencing input was PBMCs or a T cell subset sorted from them (not recorded which). These receptor sequences come from an adult woman who had mild COVID-19 (a few samples of this study predate the infection). Cell type and time point are not known.

This chain links TRBV7-6 with TRBJ1-5; TRBD1 is a possible D gene (5 bases). CDR3 length: 14 amino acids. From germline, CDR1 is SGHVS and CDR2 FNYEAQ. V was cut by 2 bases and J by 7 bases, with 12 bases left in between. The CDR3 sequence: CASSLRGLGQPQHF. In DNA, the CDR3 is TGTGCCAGCAGCTTACGGGGGTTAGGCCAGCCCCAGCATTTT. The whole variable domain, filled in from reference TRBV7-6 and TRBJ1-5, reads GAGVSQSPRYKVTKRGQDVALRCDPISGHVSLYWYRQALGQGPEFLTYFNYEAQQDKSGLPNDRFSAERPEGSISTLTIQRTEQRDSAMYRCASSLRGLGQPQHFGDGTRLSIL.

The genes are TRBV11-2 and TRBJ1-5; tentatively, D is TRBD1 (5 bases). The germline CDR1 and CDR2 sequences are SGHAT and FQNNGV. The CDR3 has 15 amino acids. The ends were cut back, 4 bases at V and 6 bases at J, with 16 bases in the middle. CDR3 DNA sequence: TGTGCCAGCAGCTCTCCAGGGACGCCGGGTCAGCCCCAGCATTTT. Its protein product is CASSSPGTPGQPQHF.